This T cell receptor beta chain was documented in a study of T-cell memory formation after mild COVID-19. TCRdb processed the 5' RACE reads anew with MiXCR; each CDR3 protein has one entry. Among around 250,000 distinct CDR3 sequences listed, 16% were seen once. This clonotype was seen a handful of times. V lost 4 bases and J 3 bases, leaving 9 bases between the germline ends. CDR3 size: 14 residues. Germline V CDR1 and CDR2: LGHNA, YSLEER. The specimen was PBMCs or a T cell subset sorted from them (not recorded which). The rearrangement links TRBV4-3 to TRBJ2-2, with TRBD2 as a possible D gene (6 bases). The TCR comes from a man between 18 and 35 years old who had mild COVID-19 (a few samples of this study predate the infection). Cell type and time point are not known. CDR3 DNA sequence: TGCGCCAGCAGCCCTGGGGAGGACACCGGGGAGCTGTTTTTT. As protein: CASSPGEDTGELFF.